The source of this T cell receptor (beta chain) is a study of OX40 agonist ivuxolimab in advanced cancers. Across the study: Ivuxolimab was delivered to patients intravenously every 2 weeks at doses spanning 0.01 to 10 mg/kg.

V was cut by 0 bases and J by 13 bases, with 10 bases left in between. Germline CDR1 SQVTM, CDR2 ANQGSEA. The CDR3 is 11 residues long. Method: immunoSEQ multiplex PCR; TCRdb's copy keeps in-frame clones and lacks some. In the table there are some 52,000 clones, approximately 94% of which are singletons. Study results and limitations: Relative to CD4+, CD8+ T cells held more expanded clones on average. At doses 0.1 to 3.0 mg/kg, CD4+ and CD8+ clones expanded.

As concerns this clone: Its antigen is undetermined.

The sequencing here drew on CD4+ or CD8+ T cells sorted from blood, taken in a trial of the OX40 agonist ivuxolimab. This clonotype originated in an adult with an advanced solid tumor such as melanoma, head and neck, liver or kidney cancer. The chain combines TRBV29-1 with TRBJ2-4; a possible D gene is TRBD2 (6 bases). This chain's CDR3 is CSVEESEGQYF. For the CDR3, the DNA is TGCAGCGTTGAAGAGTCGGAGGGGCAGTACTTC.